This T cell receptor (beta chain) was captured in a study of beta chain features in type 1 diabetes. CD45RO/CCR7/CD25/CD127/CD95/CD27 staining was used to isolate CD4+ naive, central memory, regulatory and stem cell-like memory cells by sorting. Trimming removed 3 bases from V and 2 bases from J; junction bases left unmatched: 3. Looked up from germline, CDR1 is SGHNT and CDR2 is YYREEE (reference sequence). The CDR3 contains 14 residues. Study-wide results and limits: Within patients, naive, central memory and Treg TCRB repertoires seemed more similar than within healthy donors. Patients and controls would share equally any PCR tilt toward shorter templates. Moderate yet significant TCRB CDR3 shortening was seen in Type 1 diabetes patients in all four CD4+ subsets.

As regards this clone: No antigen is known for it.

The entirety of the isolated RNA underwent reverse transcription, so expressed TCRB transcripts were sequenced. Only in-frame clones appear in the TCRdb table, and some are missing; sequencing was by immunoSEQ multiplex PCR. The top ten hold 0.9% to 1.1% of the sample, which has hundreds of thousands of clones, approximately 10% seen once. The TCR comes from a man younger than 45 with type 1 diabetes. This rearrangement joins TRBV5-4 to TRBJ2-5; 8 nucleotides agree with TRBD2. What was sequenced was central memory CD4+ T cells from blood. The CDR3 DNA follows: TGTGCCAGCAGCTGGGGACTAGGACAAGAGACCCAGTACTTC. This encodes CASSWGLGQETQYF.